A selection of T cell receptor beta chains follows, all from one sample in a study of T cells in Graves' hyperthyroidism and ophthalmopathy. MiXCR, applied by TCRdb to the multiplex PCR reads, yields one record per CDR3 protein. The profile shows under 400,000 distinct CDR3 sequences, around 16% of them singletons. Sequencing was done on a sample of blood. The receptors here all came from a man aged 25 to 45 with Graves' hyperthyroidism. Each CDR3 is given with its conserved first and last residue. D genes are given only for firm matches. Clone size is stated in some rows and not others, as once, few, many or a class when expanded.

v_call: TRBV6-2/TRBV6-3
j_call: TRBJ1-2
d_call: TRBD1
cdr3_length: 15
clone_size: NA
cdr3_nt: TGTGCCAGCAGTTACTCGGGACAGGGGCTTAGGGGCTACACCTTC
cdr3_aa: CASSYSGQGLRGYTF

v_call: TRBV11-2
j_call: TRBJ2-5
d_call: TRBD1
cdr3_length: 15
clone_size: many
cdr3_nt: TGTGCCAGCAGCCCAGACAGGGGGTACCAAGAGACCCAGTACTTC
cdr3_aa: CASSPDRGYQETQYF

v_call: TRBV5-1
j_call: TRBJ1-2
d_call: NA
cdr3_length: 19
clone_size: NA
cdr3_nt: TGCGCCAGCAGCTTGGTTTACGTTCCAGGGGCCCCACTTCTCTATGGCTACACCTTC
cdr3_aa: CASSLVYVPGAPLLYGYTF

v_call: TRBV12-3/TRBV12-4
j_call: TRBJ1-5
d_call: NA
cdr3_length: 14
clone_size: many
cdr3_nt: TGTGCCAGCAGTCCGCTGGGTCTCGATCAGCCCCAGCATTTT
cdr3_aa: CASSPLGLDQPQHF

v_call: TRBV30
j_call: TRBJ1-1
d_call: TRBD1
cdr3_length: 16
clone_size: many
cdr3_nt: TGTGCCGGGTCGACAGGGAGCATGGGGGTGGCCACTGAAGCTTTCTTT
cdr3_aa: CAGSTGSMGVATEAFF

v_call: TRBV7-2
j_call: TRBJ2-1
d_call: NA
cdr3_length: 16
clone_size: many
cdr3_nt: TGTGCCAGCAGCTTAGAGGGCGCTAGCATTAGCCATGAGCAGTTCTTC
cdr3_aa: CASSLEGASISHEQFF

v_call: TRBV2
j_call: TRBJ2-5
d_call: TRBD1
cdr3_length: 15
clone_size: many
cdr3_nt: TGTGCCAGCAGTCCGGGACAGGACCGTCAAGAGACCCAGTACTTC
cdr3_aa: CASSPGQDRQETQYF

v_call: TRBV14
j_call: TRBJ2-1
d_call: TRBD2
cdr3_length: 16
clone_size: many
cdr3_nt: TGTGCCAGCAGCCAACGGACTAGCGGGGGGTACAATGAGCAGTTCTTC
cdr3_aa: CASSQRTSGGYNEQFF

v_call: TRBV4-1
j_call: TRBJ1-5
d_call: NA
cdr3_length: 14
clone_size: few
cdr3_nt: TGCGCCAGCAGCCAAGTAGGTAGCTTTCAGCCCCAGCATTTT
cdr3_aa: CASSQVGSFQPQHF

v_call: TRBV12-3/TRBV12-4
j_call: TRBJ1-2
d_call: NA
cdr3_length: 17
clone_size: NA
cdr3_nt: TGTGCCAGCAGTTTAGGGGGGGGCGCCGGCTCCAACTATGGCTACACCTTC
cdr3_aa: CASSLGGGAGSNYGYTF

v_call: TRBV5-1
j_call: TRBJ2-7
d_call: NA
cdr3_length: 13
clone_size: many
cdr3_nt: TGCGCCAGCAGATGGGGCGGGATGAACGAGCAGTACTTC
cdr3_aa: CASRWGGMNEQYF

v_call: TRBV9
j_call: TRBJ2-1
d_call: TRBD2
cdr3_length: 14
clone_size: few
cdr3_nt: TGTGCCAGCACGAAACTAGCGGGATACAATGAGCAGTTCTTC
cdr3_aa: CASTKLAGYNEQFF

v_call: TRBV27
j_call: TRBJ2-1
d_call: TRBD2
cdr3_length: 16
clone_size: NA
cdr3_nt: TGTGCCAGCAGTCTAGTAGCGGGAGGCTCCTACAATGAGCAGTTCTTC
cdr3_aa: CASSLVAGGSYNEQFF

v_call: TRBV20-1
j_call: TRBJ1-2
d_call: NA
cdr3_length: 15
clone_size: NA
cdr3_nt: TGCAGTGCTGGCGGGGTGGGGCAAGCTAGCTATGGCTACACCTTC
cdr3_aa: CSAGGVGQASYGYTF

v_call: TRBV7-9
j_call: TRBJ2-3
d_call: NA
cdr3_length: 18
clone_size: NA
cdr3_nt: TGTGCCAGCAGCTTAACGCTCGGGGGCCCCCCGTGCACAGATACGCAGTATTTT
cdr3_aa: CASSLTLGGPPCTDTQYF

v_call: TRBV2
j_call: TRBJ2-7
d_call: NA
cdr3_length: 10
clone_size: few
cdr3_nt: TGTGCCAGCGCGACCTATCGGCAGTACTTC
cdr3_aa: CASATYRQYF

v_call: TRBV7-6
j_call: TRBJ2-5
d_call: NA
cdr3_length: 14
clone_size: many
cdr3_nt: TGTGCCAGCAGCTTAGTTAGGAGCGGAGAGACCCAGTACTTC
cdr3_aa: CASSLVRSGETQYF

v_call: TRBV18
j_call: TRBJ1-2
d_call: NA
cdr3_length: 16
clone_size: many
cdr3_nt: TGTGCCAGCTCACCACCCGGCTCGGGGGGGAACTATGGCTACACCTTC
cdr3_aa: CASSPPGSGGNYGYTF

v_call: TRBV10-3
j_call: TRBJ2-1
d_call: NA
cdr3_length: 14
clone_size: many
cdr3_nt: TGTGCCATCAGTGGAAATGGGAACGACAATGAGCAGTTCTTC
cdr3_aa: CAISGNGNDNEQFF

v_call: TRBV27
j_call: TRBJ2-7
d_call: TRBD2
cdr3_length: 14
clone_size: many
cdr3_nt: TGTGCCAGCAGCCTGCAGCGGGGGGGGCTCGAGCAGTACTTC
cdr3_aa: CASSLQRGGLEQYF

v_call: TRBV14
j_call: TRBJ2-1
d_call: TRBD2
cdr3_length: 16
clone_size: NA
cdr3_nt: TGTGCCAGCAGCCAAGCGCGGGGGAGCTCCTACAATGAGCAGTTCTTC
cdr3_aa: CASSQARGSSYNEQFF

v_call: TRBV3-1
j_call: TRBJ2-7
d_call: NA
cdr3_length: 15
clone_size: few
cdr3_nt: TGTGCCAGCAGCCGAAGACTAGATAACTCCTACGAGCAGTACTTC
cdr3_aa: CASSRRLDNSYEQYF

v_call: TRBV30
j_call: TRBJ2-1
d_call: TRBD2
cdr3_length: 15
clone_size: NA
cdr3_nt: TGTGCCTGGAGTACGGGACTAGCGGGGTACAATGAGCAGTTCTTC
cdr3_aa: CAWSTGLAGYNEQFF

v_call: TRBV7-2
j_call: TRBJ2-1
d_call: TRBD1
cdr3_length: 16
clone_size: NA
cdr3_nt: TGTGCCAGCAGCTGGAGGCCGGGACAGGGATCCAATGAGCAGTTCTTC
cdr3_aa: CASSWRPGQGSNEQFF

v_call: TRBV2
j_call: TRBJ2-7
d_call: NA
cdr3_length: 13
clone_size: many
cdr3_nt: TGTGCCAGCAGTGTAACGGGGCTGCGCGAGCAGTACTTC
cdr3_aa: CASSVTGLREQYF

v_call: TRBV13
j_call: TRBJ1-5
d_call: NA
cdr3_length: 14
clone_size: NA
cdr3_nt: TGTGCCAGCAGCGGCGCAGGGGTTGGTCAGCCCCAGCATTTT
cdr3_aa: CASSGAGVGQPQHF

v_call: TRBV14
j_call: TRBJ2-3
d_call: TRBD2
cdr3_length: 17
clone_size: many
cdr3_nt: TGTGCCAGCAGCCAAGAGGTGTCGCTAGCGGCGACAGATACGCAGTATTTT
cdr3_aa: CASSQEVSLAATDTQYF

v_call: TRBV2
j_call: TRBJ1-5
d_call: TRBD1
cdr3_length: 15
clone_size: NA
cdr3_nt: TGTGCCAGCAGTCGACCGACAGGGGGGGATCAGCCCCAGCATTTT
cdr3_aa: CASSRPTGGDQPQHF

v_call: TRBV9
j_call: TRBJ2-7
d_call: NA
cdr3_length: 15
clone_size: many
cdr3_nt: TGTGCCAGCAGCGTCCGTGAGGGCACCACCTACGAGCAGTACTTC
cdr3_aa: CASSVREGTTYEQYF

v_call: TRBV2
j_call: TRBJ2-3
d_call: TRBD2
cdr3_length: 15
clone_size: many
cdr3_nt: TGTGCCAGCCCCCGGCTAGCGGGAGTCCAAGATACGCAGTATTTT
cdr3_aa: CASPRLAGVQDTQYF

v_call: TRBV18
j_call: TRBJ2-7
d_call: NA
cdr3_length: 15
clone_size: many
cdr3_nt: TGTGCCAGCTCACCAATGCCGACGATTGCGTACGAGCAGTACTTC
cdr3_aa: CASSPMPTIAYEQYF

v_call: TRBV7-2
j_call: TRBJ1-2
d_call: NA
cdr3_length: 14
clone_size: many
cdr3_nt: TGTGCCAGCAGCCCCTTAGTCACGGGCTATGGCTACACCTTC
cdr3_aa: CASSPLVTGYGYTF

v_call: TRBV15
j_call: TRBJ2-3
d_call: NA
cdr3_length: 17
clone_size: NA
cdr3_nt: TGTGCCACCAGCCCGGGACAACGGCGGGAACCCACAGATACGCAGTATTTT
cdr3_aa: CATSPGQRREPTDTQYF

v_call: TRBV11-3
j_call: TRBJ1-1
d_call: NA
cdr3_length: 12
clone_size: many
cdr3_nt: TGTGCCAGCAGCTTATTTAACTCTGAAGCTTTCTTT
cdr3_aa: CASSLFNSEAFF

v_call: TRBV7-2
j_call: TRBJ2-5
d_call: NA
cdr3_length: 13
clone_size: many
cdr3_nt: TGTGCCAGCTCTCAAGATTATAAAGAGACCCAGTACTTC
cdr3_aa: CASSQDYKETQYF

v_call: TRBV19
j_call: TRBJ2-2
d_call: NA
cdr3_length: 13
clone_size: few
cdr3_nt: TGTGCCAGTAGTATAAGTACGCCCGGGGAGCTGTTTTTT
cdr3_aa: CASSISTPGELFF

v_call: TRBV7-2
j_call: TRBJ2-3
d_call: TRBD2
cdr3_length: 17
clone_size: many
cdr3_nt: TGTGCCAGCAGCTTAGAGGGAGGCGGGAGAGGCGCAGATACGCAGTATTTT
cdr3_aa: CASSLEGGGRGADTQYF